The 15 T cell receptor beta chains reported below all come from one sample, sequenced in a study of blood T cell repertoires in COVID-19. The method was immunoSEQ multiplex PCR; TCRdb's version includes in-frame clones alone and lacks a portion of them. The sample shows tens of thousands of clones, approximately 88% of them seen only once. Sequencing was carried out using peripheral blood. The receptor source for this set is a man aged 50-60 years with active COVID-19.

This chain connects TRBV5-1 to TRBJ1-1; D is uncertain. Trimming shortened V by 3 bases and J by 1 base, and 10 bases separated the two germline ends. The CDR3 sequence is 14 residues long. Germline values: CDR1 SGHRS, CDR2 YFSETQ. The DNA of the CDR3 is TGCGCCAGCAGCTCGAAAACTTCGAACACTGAAGCTTTCTTT. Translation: CASSSKTSNTEAFF.

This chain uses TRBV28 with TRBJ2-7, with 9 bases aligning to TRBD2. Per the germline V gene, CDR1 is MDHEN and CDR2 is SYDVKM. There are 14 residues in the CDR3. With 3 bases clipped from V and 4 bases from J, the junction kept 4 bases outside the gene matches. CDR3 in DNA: TGTGCCAGCAGTTTTGCGGGAGGGGAATACGAGCAGTACTTC. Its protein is CASSFAGGEYEQYF.

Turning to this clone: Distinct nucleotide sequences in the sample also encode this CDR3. The CDR3 sequence is CSAGLAGTNTGELFF. The CDR3 nucleotides read TGCAGCGCCGGACTAGCGGGTACGAACACCGGGGAGCTGTTTTTT. This rearrangement joins TRBV29-1 to TRBJ2-2, with 11 bases matching TRBD2. Germline V CDR1 and CDR2: SQVTM, ANQGSEA. The V gene end was trimmed by 7 bases and the J gene end by 0 bases; junction bases not matched to a gene: 4. This CDR3 is 15 amino acids long.

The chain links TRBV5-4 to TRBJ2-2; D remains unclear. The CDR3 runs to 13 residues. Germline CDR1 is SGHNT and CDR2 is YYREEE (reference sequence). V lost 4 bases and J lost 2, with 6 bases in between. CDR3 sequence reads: CASSHQNTGELFF. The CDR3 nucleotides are TGTGCCAGCAGCCATCAAAACACCGGGGAGCTGTTTTTT. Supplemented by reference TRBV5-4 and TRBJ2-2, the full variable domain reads ETGVTQSPTHLIKTRGQQVTLRCSSQSGHNTVSWYQQALGQGPQFIFQYYREEENGRGNFPPRFSGLQFPNYSSELNVNALELDDSALYLCASSHQNTGELFFGEGSRLTVL.

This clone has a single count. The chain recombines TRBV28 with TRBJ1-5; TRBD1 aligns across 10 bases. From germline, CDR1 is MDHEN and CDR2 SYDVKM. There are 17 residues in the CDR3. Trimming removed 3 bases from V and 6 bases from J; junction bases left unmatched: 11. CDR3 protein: CASSFTRDRGLSQPQHF. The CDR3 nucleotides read TGTGCCAGCAGTTTCACCCGGGACAGGGGATTAAGTCAGCCCCAGCATTTT.

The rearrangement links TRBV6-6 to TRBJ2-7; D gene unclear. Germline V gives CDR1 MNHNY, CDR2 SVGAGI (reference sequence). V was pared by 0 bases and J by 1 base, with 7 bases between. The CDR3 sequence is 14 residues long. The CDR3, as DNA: TGTGCCAGCAGTTACTCGTCTCTGTCCTACGAGCAGTACTTC. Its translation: CASSYSSLSYEQYF.

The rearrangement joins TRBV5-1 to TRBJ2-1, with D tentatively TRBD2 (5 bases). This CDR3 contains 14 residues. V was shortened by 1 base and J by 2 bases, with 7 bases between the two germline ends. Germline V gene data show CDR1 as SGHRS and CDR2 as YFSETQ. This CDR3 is CASSLPSPYNEQFF. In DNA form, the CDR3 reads TGCGCCAGCAGCTTGCCTAGCCCCTACAATGAGCAGTTCTTC.

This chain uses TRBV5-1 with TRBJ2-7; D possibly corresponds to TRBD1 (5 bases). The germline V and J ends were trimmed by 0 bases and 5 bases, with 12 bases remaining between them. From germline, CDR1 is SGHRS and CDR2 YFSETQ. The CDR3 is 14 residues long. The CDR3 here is CASSLAGFKDEQYF. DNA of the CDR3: TGCGCCAGCAGCTTGGCAGGGTTCAAAGACGAGCAGTACTTC. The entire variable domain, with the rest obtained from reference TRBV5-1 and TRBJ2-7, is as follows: KAGVTQTPRYLIKTRGQQVTLSCSPISGHRSVSWYQQTPGQGLQFLFEYFSETQRNKGNFPGRFSGRQFSNSRSEMNVSTLELGDSALYLCASSLAGFKDEQYFGPGTRLTVT.

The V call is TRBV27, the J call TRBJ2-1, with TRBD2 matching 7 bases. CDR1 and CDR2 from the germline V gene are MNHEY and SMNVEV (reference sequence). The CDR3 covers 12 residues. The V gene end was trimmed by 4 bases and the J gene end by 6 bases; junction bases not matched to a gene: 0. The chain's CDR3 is CASSWGGNEQFF. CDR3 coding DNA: TGTGCCAGCAGTTGGGGGGGCAATGAGCAGTTCTTC.

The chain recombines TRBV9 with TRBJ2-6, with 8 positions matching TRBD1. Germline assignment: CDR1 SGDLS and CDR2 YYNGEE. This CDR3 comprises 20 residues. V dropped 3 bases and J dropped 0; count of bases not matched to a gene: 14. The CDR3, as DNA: TGTGCCAGCAGCGCCAAACCAGGGACAGGCTTAAACTCTGGGGCCAACGTCCTGACTTTC. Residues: CASSAKPGTGLNSGANVLTF.

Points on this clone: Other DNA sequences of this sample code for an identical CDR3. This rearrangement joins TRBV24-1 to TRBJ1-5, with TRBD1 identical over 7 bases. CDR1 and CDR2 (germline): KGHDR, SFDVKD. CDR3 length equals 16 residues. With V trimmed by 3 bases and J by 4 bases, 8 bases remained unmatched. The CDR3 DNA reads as TGTGCCACCAGTGATCCGAGACAGGGCTCAAATCAGCCCCAGCATTTT. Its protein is CATSDPRQGSNQPQHF.

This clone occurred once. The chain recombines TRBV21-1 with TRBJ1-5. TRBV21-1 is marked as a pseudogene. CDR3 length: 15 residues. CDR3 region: CASAGNHGPGQPQHF. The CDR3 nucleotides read TGTGCCAGCGCGGGGAACCACGGTCCGGGTCAGCCCCAGCATTTT.

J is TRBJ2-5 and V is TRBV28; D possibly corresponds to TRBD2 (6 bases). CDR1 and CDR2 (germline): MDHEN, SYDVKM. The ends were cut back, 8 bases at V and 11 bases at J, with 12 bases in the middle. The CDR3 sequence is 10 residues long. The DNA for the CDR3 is TGTGCCAGCGGGAGGAACGGGCAGTACTTC. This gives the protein CASGRNGQYF. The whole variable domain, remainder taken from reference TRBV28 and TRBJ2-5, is DVKVTQSSRYLVKRTGEKVFLECVQDMDHENMFWYRQDPGLGLRLIYFSYDVKMKEKGDIPEGYSVSREKKERFSLILESASTNQTSMYLCASGRNGQYFGPGTRLLVL.

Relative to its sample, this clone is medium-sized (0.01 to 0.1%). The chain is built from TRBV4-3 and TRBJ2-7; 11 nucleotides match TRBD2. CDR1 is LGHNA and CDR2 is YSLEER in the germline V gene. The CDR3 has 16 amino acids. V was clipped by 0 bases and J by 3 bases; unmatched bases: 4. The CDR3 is CASSQDVTSGIYEQYF. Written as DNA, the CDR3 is TGCGCCAGCAGCCAAGATGTGACTAGCGGGATCTACGAGCAGTACTTC.

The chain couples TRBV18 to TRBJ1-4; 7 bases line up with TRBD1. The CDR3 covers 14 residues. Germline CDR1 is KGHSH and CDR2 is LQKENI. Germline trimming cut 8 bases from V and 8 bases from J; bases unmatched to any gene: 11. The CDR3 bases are TGTGCCAGCGCCGATCGGGACAGTCGGGAAAAACTGTTTTTT. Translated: CASADRDSREKLFF.